This passage covers 10 T cell receptor beta chains from one sample sequenced in a study of T cell clusters in autoimmune cytopenias. Some 34,000 genome equivalents of blood DNA were amplified for TRB. TRB rearrangements were amplified by touch-down multiplex PCR with mixed TRB-A/B primers. TCRdb re-called the multiplex PCR reads and gives one entry per CDR3 protein, without DNA. The sample holds just over 6,000 distinct CDR3 sequences. Separately, the same data were catalogued under a study of T cell repertoires in aging, cancer and after chemotherapy.

The sequenced sample consisted of peripheral blood. These receptors came from a human donor in good health.

By frequency, this clonotype registers medium-sized. This chain joins TRBV5-4 and TRBJ2-5; as DNA is missing, the TRBD2 call by TCRdb cannot be tested. Per the germline V gene, CDR1 is SGHNT and CDR2 is YYREEE (reference sequence). The CDR3 spans 15 residues. The CDR3 loop is CASSLRLVGGETQYF.

Measured by frequency, this clonotype is medium-sized. The chain combines TRBV6-2 or TRBV6-3 with TRBJ2-6. The CDR3 runs to 16 residues. Germline V gene lookup returns CDR1 MNHEY and CDR2 SVGEGT. The CDR3 reads CASSSNTDSGANVLTF.

The V and J genes are TRBV12-3 or TRBV12-4 and TRBJ1-5; TCRdb designates TRBD1, a call that cannot be tested without DNA. This CDR3 has 15 amino acids. The chain's CDR3 is CASSFGPGTGQPQHF.

The chain has TRBV12-3 or TRBV12-4 and TRBJ1-2; lacking DNA, the TRBD1 call made by TCRdb goes unchecked. CDR3 length: 15 amino acids. The CDR3: CASSATQGAVGGYTF.

The chain carries TRBV6-7 and TRBJ2-7; TCRdb indicates TRBD1, and absent DNA this call remains unverified. TRBV6-7 is given ORF status, its function remaining uncertain. The CDR3 is 15 amino acids. CDR3 sequence: CANHVEGHLSYEQYF.

This clonotype is deemed medium-sized by its frequency. The V and J genes are TRBV19 and TRBJ1-1. The CDR3 has 14 residues. The germline V gene has CDR1 LNHDA and CDR2 SQIVND (reference sequence). Here the CDR3 reads CASSMEGKNTEAFF.

This clonotype is labeled medium-sized based on frequency. This CDR3 is CASSEPGRGGNEQFF. The chain recombines TRBV6-1 with TRBJ2-1; TCRdb gives TRBD1 as the D gene, but with no DNA this cannot be confirmed. The CDR3 has 15 residues. Germline assignment: CDR1 MNHNS and CDR2 SASEGT.

This chain uses TRBV5-1 with TRBJ1-2; TCRdb reports TRBD1, a call that lacks DNA to check it against. CDR1 and CDR2 (germline): SGHRS, YFSETQ. CDR3 length: 16 amino acids. The CDR3 is CASTPGRGNFGDGYTF. Using reference TRBV5-1 and TRBJ1-2 for the parts outside the CDR3, the full variable domain is KAGVTQTPRYLIKTRGQQVTLSCSPISGHRSVSWYQQTPGQGLQFLFEYFSETQRNKGNFPGRFSGRQFSNSRSEMNVSTLELGDSALYLCASTPGRGNFGDGYTFGSGTRLTVV.

This clonotype is deemed medium-sized (0.01 to 0.1%) by its frequency. This sequence joins TRBV6-6 and TRBJ1-6; absent DNA, TCRdb's TRBD1 call cannot be checked. This CDR3 comprises 14 residues. Germline loops: CDR1 MNHNY, CDR2 SVGAGI (reference sequence). CDR3 in amino acids: CASSYRDDNSPLHF.

This chain's CDR3 is CASSYSGRPRRVDSYEQYF. This chain uses TRBV6-2 or TRBV6-3 with TRBJ2-7; there is no DNA to check the TCRdb D call of TRBD2. The germline V gene encodes CDR1 MNHEY and CDR2 SVGEGT. The CDR3 is made up of 19 amino acids.